The rows below give T cell receptor beta chains drawn from one sample of a study of blood T cell repertoires in COVID-19. Clones were sequenced by immunoSEQ multiplex PCR, and TCRdb holds only the in-frame ones, with some missing. This table has tens of thousands of clones, about 74% appearing once. The specimen sequenced was peripheral blood. Every receptor here comes from a human donor in a cohort sampled during active COVID-19. Both conserved end residues are part of each CDR3. The D gene is left open where the match is weak. Size tells how often a clone was seen (once, few, many) or the class of an expanded clone, and some rows leave it out.

abundance,v_gene,d_gene,j_gene,CDR3nt,CDR3aa
.,TRBV5-1,TRBD1,TRBJ1-2,TGCGCCAGCAGCTTGGGGCCAGGGGGGCGGACTAACTATGGCTACACCTTC,CASSLGPGGRTNYGYTF
.,TRBV15,.,TRBJ1-1,TGCGCCACCGGGGTATGGCAGGGCGTACAGAACACTGAAGCTTTCTTT,CATGVWQGVQNTEAFF
.,TRBV3-1/TRBV3-2,.,TRBJ2-1,TGTGCCAGCAGCCCCTATCTGGGGGGTATGAGGAATGAGCAGTTCTTC,CASSPYLGGMRNEQFF
.,TRBV3-1/TRBV3-2,TRBD1,TRBJ1-3,TGTGCCAGCAGCCGACAGGGAACTGGAAACACCATATATTTT,CASSRQGTGNTIYF
few,TRBV5-6,.,TRBJ1-1,TGTGCCAGCAGCTTGAGGGTGGCGGGGTACACTGAAGCTTTCTTT,CASSLRVAGYTEAFF
.,TRBV2,.,TRBJ2-7,TGTGCCAGCAGTCCTACCTACGAGCAGTACTTC,CASSPTYEQYF
once,TRBV6-6,TRBD1,TRBJ2-3,TGTGCCTGCAGGGGGATGGGACAGGGTCAATATTTT,CACRGMGQGQYF
.,TRBV5-1,TRBD2,TRBJ2-3,TGCGCCAGCGCGACTAGCGGGGTCACAGATACGCAGTATTTT,CASATSGVTDTQYF
.,TRBV5-4,.,TRBJ2-2,TGTGCCAGCACAGGGGATAGCACCGGGGAGCTGTTTTTT,CASTGDSTGELFF
.,TRBV11-2,TRBD2,TRBJ2-5,TGTGCCAGCAGACCCGGGGGTAGCGGGTCCAGGGCCCAGTACTTC,CASRPGGSGSRAQYF
.,TRBV3-1/TRBV3-2,.,TRBJ1-2,TGTGCCAGCAGCCAAGGTCTGGGACTTAACTATGGCTACACCTTC,CASSQGLGLNYGYTF
.,TRBV11-2,.,TRBJ1-6,TGTGCCAGCAGCTTAGGTGGGGCCCAGGGGAATTCACCCCTCCACTTT,CASSLGGAQGNSPLHF
.,TRBV2,TRBD1,TRBJ2-3,TGTGCCAGCACAAGGACAGGCGTTTTGGTCACAGATACGCAGTATTTT,CASTRTGVLVTDTQYF
many,TRBV24-1,.,TRBJ2-2,TGTGCCACCAGTGACGGACACCACCGGGAGCTGTTTTTT,CATSDGHHRELFF
.,TRBV28,.,TRBJ1-4,TGTGCCAGCAGTTTCGGAAGCTTAGGGGGTAATGAAAAACTGTTTTTT,CASSFGSLGGNEKLFF
once,TRBV6-2/TRBV6-3,TRBD1,TRBJ2-5,TGTGCCAGCAGTCTGCAGGGGGCCAAAAAGACCCAGTACTTC,CASSLQGAKKTQYF
.,TRBV9,TRBD2,TRBJ2-5,TGTGCCAGCAGCGTCAATAGCGGGAGCGGTGAGACCCAGTACTTC,CASSVNSGSGETQYF
.,TRBV5-4,.,TRBJ2-2,TGTGCCAGCAGCTTGGGCGGGGCGGACGGGGAGCTGTTTTTT,CASSLGGADGELFF
.,TRBV7-3,TRBD2,TRBJ2-1,TGTGCCAGCAGCTTAAGTGGTAGCGGGAGCTATGAGCAGTTCTTC,CASSLSGSGSYEQFF
few,TRBV6-1,TRBD1,TRBJ1-1,TGTGCCAGCAGTGAAATTTGGGGACAGGGTAACACTGAAGCTTTCTTT,CASSEIWGQGNTEAFF
few,TRBV6-6,TRBD1,TRBJ1-3,TGTGCCAGTCAAAACGACAGGGGGTCTGGAAACACCATATATTTT,CASQNDRGSGNTIYF
once,TRBV30,TRBD1,TRBJ1-6,TGTGCCTGGGGACAAAAGGACAGGGGAGGGAGTTCAGCACCCCTCCACTTT,CAWGQKDRGGSSAPLHF
.,TRBV5-4,.,TRBJ1-6,TGTGCCAGCAGCTTGGCCCCTGGGGCCAATTATAATTCACCCCTCCACTTT,CASSLAPGANYNSPLHF
.,TRBV3-1/TRBV3-2,.,TRBJ1-1,TGTGCCAGCAGCCAAGATCGGCGGGGAGGTAGTGAAGCTTTCTTT,CASSQDRRGGSEAFF
few,TRBV28,TRBD1,TRBJ2-7,TGTGCCAGCAGGGCAGGGGGCTTATACGAGCAGTACTTC,CASRAGGLYEQYF
.,TRBV5-1,.,TRBJ2-1,TGCGCCAGCAGCTTGTATACCTCAAGGGAGTACAATGAGCAGTTCTTC,CASSLYTSREYNEQFF
once,TRBV7-9,TRBD2,TRBJ2-5,TGTGCCAGCAGACCCAAGCGGGAGACGAACAAAGAGACCCAGTACTTC,CASRPKRETNKETQYF
.,TRBV27,TRBD1,TRBJ1-1,TGTGCCAGCAGTGTTGACAGGGGGGTGGCTGAAGCTTTCTTT,CASSVDRGVAEAFF
.,TRBV25-1,TRBD1,TRBJ1-4,TGTGCCAGCAGTGGCGCCGGGACAGGGCTGTACTCAGGTGAAAAACTGTTTTTT,CASSGAGTGLYSGEKLFF
.,TRBV10-3,TRBD1,TRBJ2-7,TGTGCCATCACCGAGGGGACAGGGATGATGAACGAGCAGTACTTC,CAITEGTGMMNEQYF
.,TRBV5-4,TRBD1,TRBJ1-1,TGTGCCAGCAGCCGGACAGGTACCTTGAACACTGAAGCTTTCTTT,CASSRTGTLNTEAFF
.,TRBV7-9,.,TRBJ2-2,TGTGCCAGCAGCTTAGCATCTTCCGGGGAGCTGTTTTTT,CASSLASSGELFF
.,TRBV18,TRBD1,TRBJ1-1,TGTGCCAGCTCACCGAGGGGGCCTAAGGACACTGAAGCTTTCTTT,CASSPRGPKDTEAFF
.,TRBV7-2,.,TRBJ2-6,TGTGCCAGCAGCTTTAGTATTGGGGCCCCCGGGGCCAACGTCCTGACTTTC,CASSFSIGAPGANVLTF
.,TRBV27,.,TRBJ1-6,TGTGCCAGCAGTCAAAGGGGTCGGAGGGATTCACCCCTCCACTTT,CASSQRGRRDSPLHF
.,TRBV24-1,TRBD1,TRBJ1-1,TGTGCCACCAGTGACCCCGGGACAGGGAACACTGAAGCTTTCTTT,CATSDPGTGNTEAFF
.,TRBV15,.,TRBJ1-5,TGTGCCACCAGCAGAGCCGGGGGTCGCCAGCCCCAGCATTTT,CATSRAGGRQPQHF
.,TRBV7-7,TRBD2,TRBJ2-5,TGTGCCAGCAGCTTAGCGGGACTAGCGCAAGAGACCCAGTACTTC,CASSLAGLAQETQYF
many,TRBV28,TRBD1,TRBJ1-1,TGTGCCAGCAGTTTTTGGGCAGGGGGGCGGAACACTGAAGCTTTCTTT,CASSFWAGGRNTEAFF
.,TRBV5-5,.,TRBJ1-6,TGTGCCAGCAGCTCCACAGGGAGCGGCAATTCACCCCTCCACTTT,CASSSTGSGNSPLHF
.,TRBV2,.,TRBJ2-7,TGTGCCAGCAGTGTTTCAGGGACCTACGAGCAGTACTTC,CASSVSGTYEQYF
.,TRBV5-4,.,TRBJ1-1,TGTGCCAGCAGCCAGGGCTCAGGGGCCCAGAACACTGAAGCTTTCTTT,CASSQGSGAQNTEAFF
.,TRBV18,.,TRBJ1-6,TGTGCCAGCTCACTCGACAGAAATTCACCCCTCCACTTT,CASSLDRNSPLHF
.,TRBV11-2,.,TRBJ2-7,TGTGCCAGCAGCTTGAACAGACACTACGAGCAGTACTTC,CASSLNRHYEQYF
.,TRBV7-8,.,TRBJ1-2,TGTGCCAGCAGTGGAGGCGGACAGAACTATGGCTACACCTTC,CASSGGGQNYGYTF
.,TRBV7-9,TRBD2,TRBJ2-5,TGTGCCAGCAGCCGGACTAGCGGGACGGGTGAGACCCAGTACTTC,CASSRTSGTGETQYF
.,TRBV6-5,TRBD2,TRBJ2-3,TGTGCCACAATCGATAGCGGGAGAGATACGCAGTATTTT,CATIDSGRDTQYF
.,TRBV18,.,TRBJ1-1,TGTGCCAGCTCACCGGCAGGGTGGACTGAAGCTTTCTTT,CASSPAGWTEAFF
.,TRBV13,TRBD2,TRBJ2-1,TGTGCCAGCAGCTTGGGACTAGATCTATACAGTGAGCAGTTCTTC,CASSLGLDLYSEQFF
once,TRBV11-2,.,TRBJ2-7,TGTGCCAGCAGCGCAGACTACGAGCAGTACTTC,CASSADYEQYF
.,TRBV4-1,TRBD1,TRBJ1-1,TGCGCCAGCAGCCCAACACCGGGACAGGCAACCAACACTGAAGCTTTCTTT,CASSPTPGQATNTEAFF
.,TRBV9,TRBD2,TRBJ2-3,TGTGCCAGCAGCGTAGCGACTAGCGGGAGGGAAGATACGCAGTATTTT,CASSVATSGREDTQYF
.,TRBV6-1,TRBD2,TRBJ2-7,TGTGCCAGCAGTGAACTAGCGGGCTACGAGCAGTACTTC,CASSELAGYEQYF
few,TRBV6-5,.,TRBJ1-5,TGTGCCAGCAAAATAGGGGGTCAGAATCAGCCCCAGCATTTT,CASKIGGQNQPQHF
.,TRBV10-1,TRBD1,TRBJ2-1,TGCGCCAGCAGTGAGAGCAAGGACAGGAGTTACAATGAGCAGTTCTTC,CASSESKDRSYNEQFF
.,TRBV19,.,TRBJ1-5,TGTGCCAGTAGTATAGTAAGCGGAAGGGACAATCAGCCCCAGCATTTT,CASSIVSGRDNQPQHF
.,TRBV5-5,.,TRBJ2-1,TGTGCCAGCAGCCTGATGGGCTCGGTGGCCGCCCTTGAGCAGTTCTTC,CASSLMGSVAALEQFF
.,TRBV5-8,TRBD1,TRBJ1-1,TGTGCCAGCAGCCCAAACGGACAGGGGAACACTGAAGCTTTCTTT,CASSPNGQGNTEAFF
.,TRBV4-1,.,TRBJ2-5,TGCGCCAGCAGCCACAGGGTGCGGGAGACCCAGTACTTC,CASSHRVRETQYF
.,TRBV27,TRBD1,TRBJ1-1,TGTGCCAGCAGTCCCTGGACAGGGAGGGGCACTGAAGCTTTCTTT,CASSPWTGRGTEAFF